Listed below are T cell receptor beta chains from one sample, sequenced in a study of Ad26.COV2.S vaccination and SARS-CoV-2 variants. This table comes from immunoSEQ multiplex PCR, and its TCRdb copy is limited to in-frame clones, with some not included. The profile shows 360,000 or so clones, roughly 84% of them singletons. Source: peripheral blood, taken in a trial of Ad26.COV2.S vaccine versus placebo. The receptors shown here come from a person aged 18 to 59 who received the Ad26.COV2.S COVID-19 vaccine or a placebo. Each CDR3 is given with its conserved first and last residue. The D gene is left open where the match is weak. The listing skips clone size in some rows; elsewhere it reads once, few, many or a size class.

v_gene	abundance	d_gene	j_gene	CDR3nt	CDR3aa
TRBV7-9	.	TRBD1	TRBJ1-5	TGTGCCAGCAGTAGGACAGGGGGCAGTCAGCCCCAGCATTTT	CASSRTGGSQPQHF
TRBV10-2	.	.	TRBJ2-1	TGCGCCAGCAGTGATATCGAGTGGGGTAGGAATGAGCAGTTCTTC	CASSDIEWGRNEQFF
TRBV6-5	.	.	TRBJ2-7	TGTGCCAGCCAAGGTGATCCCTACGAGCAGTACTTC	CASQGDPYEQYF
TRBV10-3	.	TRBD2	TRBJ2-3	TGTGCCACTCTAAACTCCGGACTAGCGGGGGGAGGGGGTACGCAGTATTTT	CATLNSGLAGGGGTQYF
TRBV7-6	many	TRBD1	TRBJ1-1	TGTGCCAGCAGCTTACTCGCCGGGACAGGTCGCGGCACTGAAGCTTTCTTT	CASSLLAGTGRGTEAFF
TRBV7-3	.	.	TRBJ2-3	TGTGCCAGCAGCCCCGACACAGATACGCAGTATTTT	CASSPDTDTQYF
TRBV6-2/TRBV6-3	.	.	TRBJ2-1	TGTGCCAGCAGTTACCCCCCTGGGGGACAAGTTCATTTGGAGTTCTTC	CASSYPPGGQVHLEFF
TRBV30	.	.	TRBJ2-4	TGTGCCTGGAGAGGAACGAGAACATTAGCCAAAAACATTCAGTACTTC	CAWRGTRTLAKNIQYF
TRBV3-1/TRBV3-2	.	.	TRBJ1-5	TGTGCCAGCAGCCAAGGGCAGGGGAGCAATCAGCCCCAGCATTTT	CASSQGQGSNQPQHF
TRBV12-3/TRBV12-4	.	TRBD1	TRBJ1-2	TGTGCCAGCGAACAGGGGGGCTATGGCTACACCTTC	CASEQGGYGYTF
TRBV3-1/TRBV3-2	.	.	TRBJ1-4	TGTGCCAGCAGCCAAGTTCGTAGCCGAAATGAAAAACTGTTTTTT	CASSQVRSRNEKLFF
TRBV4-1	.	TRBD1	TRBJ2-7	TGCGCCAGCAGCCAAGAGGTACAGGGGGCCTCGTACGAGCAGTACTTC	CASSQEVQGASYEQYF
TRBV6-2/TRBV6-3	.	.	TRBJ2-7	TGTGCCAGCAGCCCCCCGGGTCTACCTCGCGAGCAGTACTTC	CASSPPGLPREQYF
TRBV5-5	.	.	TRBJ2-4	TGTGCCAGCGGGTACATCTTCTCAGCCAAAAACATTCAGTACTTC	CASGYIFSAKNIQYF
TRBV5-1	once	.	TRBJ2-7	TGCGCCAGCAGCCTTTGGGGCAGCCACGAGCAGTACTTC	CASSLWGSHEQYF
TRBV6-6	.	.	TRBJ2-2	TGTGCCAGCAGCGCCGGACAGCCCACCGGGGAGCTGTTTTTT	CASSAGQPTGELFF
TRBV5-4	.	.	TRBJ2-2	TGTGCCAGCAGCGCCCCGACTACCTCGAACACCGGGGAGCTGTTTTTT	CASSAPTTSNTGELFF
TRBV12-5	.	TRBD2	TRBJ2-1	TGTGCTAGTGGTTTGGTAGGACTAGCCAATGAGCAGTTCTTC	CASGLVGLANEQFF
TRBV25-1	many	.	TRBJ2-1	TGTGCCAGCAGTGAAAGGGCTAGCGCAGACAATGAGCAGTTCTTC	CASSERASADNEQFF
TRBV4-2	few	.	TRBJ1-1	TGTGCCAGCAGCTTCCAGACACGAATGAACACTGAAGCTTTCTTT	CASSFQTRMNTEAFF
TRBV29-1	.	.	TRBJ1-1	TGCAGCGTTGGAAAGGGTCTCATGAACACTGAAGCTTTCTTT	CSVGKGLMNTEAFF
TRBV30	.	.	TRBJ1-5	TGTGCCTGGAGTACCGGGATAGCGTCCCAGCATTTT	CAWSTGIASQHF
TRBV10-3	.	.	TRBJ1-5	TGTGCCATCAGTGACGGCGATCAGCCCCAGCATTTT	CAISDGDQPQHF
TRBV7-6	.	.	TRBJ2-2	TGTGCCAGCAAGGGGGCGAACACCGGGGAGCTGTTTTTT	CASKGANTGELFF
TRBV2	.	.	TRBJ1-2	TGTGCCAGCACTGGGGAGGTATGGGACTATGGCTACACCTTC	CASTGEVWDYGYTF
TRBV27	.	.	TRBJ1-1	TGTGCCAGCAGACTTAGGTGGGTTAGCGGGGGGCGCGATTCTGAAGCTTTCTTT	CASRLRWVSGGRDSEAFF
TRBV6-6	.	.	TRBJ2-7	TGTGCCAGCAGTCCCGACGGCGACGAGCAGTACTTC	CASSPDGDEQYF
TRBV5-1	.	.	TRBJ1-2	TGCGCCAGCAGCCTGACGTATGACTATGGCTACACCTTC	CASSLTYDYGYTF
TRBV7-2	.	.	TRBJ1-6	TGTGCCAGCAGCTTTAATTCACCCCTCCACTTT	CASSFNSPLHF
TRBV3-1/TRBV3-2	.	.	TRBJ1-2	TGTGTCAGCAGCCTCGACAGGAACCTCTATGGCTACACCTTC	CVSSLDRNLYGYTF
TRBV4-2	.	.	TRBJ1-5	TGTGCCAGCAGCCTTCGCCAGGGACCGGCCCAGCATTTT	CASSLRQGPAQHF
TRBV7-9	.	TRBD1	TRBJ2-7	TGTGCCAGCAGCCGGTCGACAGGGATGGGCTCCTACGAGCAGTACTTC	CASSRSTGMGSYEQYF
TRBV15	.	TRBD1	TRBJ1-5	TGTGCCACCAGCAGAGATCGGACAGGGGAGCGTCAGCCCCAGCATTTT	CATSRDRTGERQPQHF
TRBV6-5	.	TRBD2	TRBJ2-4	TGTGCCACCCAGCAGGTAGCGGGGGGACTGAACATTCAGTACTTC	CATQQVAGGLNIQYF
TRBV18	.	.	TRBJ1-5	TGTGCCAGCTCACCTACCAGGGTCCCGGGCCCCAATCAGTGGCCCCAGCATTTT	CASSPTRVPGPNQWPQHF
TRBV6-2/TRBV6-3	.	.	TRBJ1-2	TGTGCCAGCAGTTACTCGGCGTGGGGGGCCCTGAACTATGGCTACACCTTC	CASSYSAWGALNYGYTF
TRBV7-2	.	.	TRBJ1-3	TGTGCCAGCAGCTTAGAAGGGGGGCCATTCTCTGGAAACACCATATATTTT	CASSLEGGPFSGNTIYF
TRBV12-3/TRBV12-4	.	.	TRBJ1-2	TGTGCCAGCAGTTTCGACAGGAACTATGGCTACACCTTC	CASSFDRNYGYTF
TRBV10-3	.	TRBD1	TRBJ1-5	TGTGCCACTAGGGGGCCAGGGGCCCAGCATTTT	CATRGPGAQHF
TRBV5-5	once	TRBD1	TRBJ2-7	TGTGCCAGCAGCTCGGACAGGGCGTACGAGCAGTACTTC	CASSSDRAYEQYF
TRBV27	.	.	TRBJ1-6	TGTGCCAGCAAGGCGGGAAGTTCGGTAGATAATTCACCCCTCCACTTT	CASKAGSSVDNSPLHF
TRBV29-1	.	TRBD1	TRBJ2-7	TGCAGCGCTGTGGAACAGGGGTACGAGCAGTACTTC	CSAVEQGYEQYF
TRBV3-1/TRBV3-2	.	TRBD1	TRBJ2-7	TGTGCCAGCAGTCCACTTCCCACAGGGGCCGAGCAGTACTTC	CASSPLPTGAEQYF
TRBV11-2	.	.	TRBJ1-4	TGTGCCAGCAGCTTGGCTCAGGCGGAAAGCAAACTGTTTTTT	CASSLAQAESKLFF
TRBV9	.	.	TRBJ1-5	TGTGCCAGCAGCGTAGAGGGTACCTTCAATCAGCCCCAGCATTTT	CASSVEGTFNQPQHF
TRBV4-1	.	.	TRBJ2-3	TGCGCCAGCAGCCGCCAGGTGGACTTCACAGATACGCAGTATTTT	CASSRQVDFTDTQYF
TRBV13	.	.	TRBJ1-6	TGTGCCAGCAGCTTCTTTAATTCACCCCTCCACTTT	CASSFFNSPLHF
TRBV5-1	.	TRBD2	TRBJ2-1	TGCGCCAGCAGCTTGAGGTCTAGCGGGGATTATGAGCAGTTCTTC	CASSLRSSGDYEQFF
TRBV18	.	TRBD1	TRBJ1-5	TGTGCCAGCTCACCAGACAGGGCCCTTCGGCCCCAGCATTTT	CASSPDRALRPQHF
TRBV19	.	TRBD1	TRBJ2-2	TGTGCCAGTATGATAGGACAGGGGGCAAACGGGGAGCTGTTTTTT	CASMIGQGANGELFF
TRBV7-2	.	.	TRBJ1-3	TGTGCCAGCAGCTTAATGGTCCTCGCTGCTGGAAACACCATATATTTT	CASSLMVLAAGNTIYF
TRBV27	.	.	TRBJ1-4	TGTGCCAGCAGGGTTGCAACTAATGAAAAACTGTTTTTT	CASRVATNEKLFF